The 19 T cell receptor beta chains in this list originate from one sample, sequenced in a study of cytomegalovirus exposure and HLA in healthy donors. Primers for the PCR totalled 60 Vbeta and 13 Jbeta. Generated by immunoSEQ multiplex PCR, the TCRdb table keeps only in-frame clones and is missing some. The sample shows under 200,000 clones, 80% to 90% of them seen only once. Source material: PBMCs. Every receptor here comes from a woman aged 18-29 years in good health and CMV-seronegative.

This clone was counted a single time. The chain combines TRBV5-6 with TRBJ2-7; 8 bases line up with TRBD2. V shed 4 bases, J shed 3 bases, and the junction held 6 bases outside the gene matches. Germline loops: CDR1 SGHDT, CDR2 YYEEEE. CDR3 length: 14 residues. As DNA, the CDR3 is TGTGCCAGCAGCGGGGGACTAGGTCACTACGAGCAGTACTTC. Translation gives CASSGGLGHYEQYF.

The chain recombines TRBV21-1 with TRBJ1-3. TRBV21-1 is a pseudogene locus. The CDR3 length is 13 residues. CDR3 bases: TGTGCCAGCAGCAAAGAGAGCGAGGACACCATATATTTT. This sequence encodes CASSKESEDTIYF.

V usage is TRBV11-2 and J usage is TRBJ2-5; 9 bases line up with TRBD1. Germline V gene data show CDR1 as SGHAT and CDR2 as FQNNGV. The V segment lost 5 bases and the J segment 4 bases; nucleotides outside the gene matches: 5. CDR3 length: 14 residues. Written as DNA, the CDR3 is TGTGCCAGCAGCGTCGGACAGGGGTTAGAGACCCAGTACTTC. Amino acids: CASSVGQGLETQYF.

This chain connects TRBV4-2 to TRBJ2-7; D gene unclear. The V gene's germline CDR1 is LGHNA and CDR2 YNFKEQ. The CDR3 covers 12 residues. The V gene lost 1 base and the J gene lost 5 bases, with 6 bases spanning the gap. The chain's CDR3 is CASSQGADEQYF. CDR3 sequence (DNA): TGTGCCAGCAGCCAAGGTGCGGACGAGCAGTACTTC.

This clone has only a few counts. As DNA, the CDR3 is TGTGCCAGCAGCCCGACAGGGGTGAGCACCGGGGAGCTGTTTTTT. It yields the protein CASSPTGVSTGELFF. The chain recombines TRBV7-8 with TRBJ2-2, with TRBD1 matching over 8 bases. Trimming at V came to 5 bases and at J to 4 bases, leaving 6 bases not matched to a gene. In germline, CDR1 is SGHVS, CDR2 FQNEAQ. This CDR3 has 15 residues.

This clone was observed a single time. The V gene is TRBV28, the J gene TRBJ1-2, with D perhaps TRBD1 (6 bases). V dropped 5 bases and J dropped 4 bases, with 11 bases sitting between them. The germline V gene has CDR1 MDHEN and CDR2 SYDVKM. This CDR3 spans 13 amino acids. In DNA form, the CDR3 reads TGTGCCAGCAGTACAAGACAGGTCTATGGCTACACCTTC. It yields the protein CASSTRQVYGYTF.

The J gene is TRBJ2-1, the V gene TRBV6-6; no clear D gene. The V gene lost 6 bases and the J gene lost 9 bases, with 18 bases spanning the gap. Germline V lookup: CDR1 MNHNY, CDR2 SVGAGI (reference sequence). This CDR3 has 14 amino acids. The CDR3 sequence: CASSSSEPSGEQFF. CDR3 DNA: TGTGCCAGCAGCTCCTCCGAGCCGTCTGGTGAGCAGTTCTTC.

This clone was observed a single time. This chain's CDR3 is CATSRDMGAGELFF. The CDR3 nucleotides read TGTGCCACCAGCAGAGATATGGGAGCCGGGGAGCTGTTTTTT. The V call is TRBV15, the J call TRBJ2-2; D is possibly TRBD2 (5 bases). This CDR3 has 14 amino acids. The ends were cut back, 0 bases at V and 6 bases at J, with 8 bases in the middle. Germline V gene sequence: CDR1 LNHNV, CDR2 YYDKDF (reference sequence).

The chain carries TRBV28 and TRBJ2-7; possible D gene TRBD2, 6 bases. Germline V lookup: CDR1 MDHEN, CDR2 SYDVKM. The CDR3 has 16 amino acids. The germline V and J ends were trimmed by 6 bases and 2 bases, with 20 bases remaining between them. The CDR3 nucleotides are TGTGCCAGCAGCATAAGGCTATTAGCGGAGACCTACGAGCAGTACTTC. It yields the protein CASSIRLLAETYEQYF.

The chain links TRBV6-4 to TRBJ2-2; TRBD1 matches at 7 bases. Unmatched junction bases numbered 7, after V lost 9 bases and J lost 3 bases. The germline V gene encodes CDR1 MRHNA and CDR2 SNTAGT. The CDR3 is 14 amino acids. CDR3 sequence: CASRTGEDTGELFF. Here the CDR3 DNA reads TGTGCCAGTAGAACAGGGGAAGACACCGGGGAGCTGTTTTTT.

The V and J genes are TRBV13 and TRBJ2-7; 8 nucleotides agree with TRBD1. V shed 5 bases and J 2 bases; nucleotides not matched to a gene: 2. This CDR3 region has 13 residues. Germline V gene lookup returns CDR1 PRHDT and CDR2 FYEKMQ (reference sequence). The CDR3 reads CASSRTGTYEQYF. The CDR3 DNA is TGTGCCAGCAGCAGGACAGGGACCTACGAGCAGTACTTC.

The V call is TRBV4-2, the J call TRBJ2-6; a weak D match, TRBD1 (6 bases). Looked up from germline, CDR1 is LGHNA and CDR2 is YNFKEQ. This CDR3 has 15 residues. The ends were cut back, 0 bases at V and 13 bases at J, with 16 bases in the middle. The CDR3: CASSQDMGARRVLTF. The CDR3 DNA sequence: TGTGCCAGCAGCCAAGATATGGGGGCCCGGAGGGTCCTGACTTTC.

J is TRBJ2-1 and V is TRBV27; the match to TRBD2 covers 7 bases. The germline V gene has CDR1 MNHEY and CDR2 SMNVEV (reference sequence). This CDR3 is 15 amino acids long. V dropped 4 bases and J dropped 0; count of bases not matched to a gene: 3. Here the CDR3 reads CASSSRTSSYNEQFF. CDR3 sequence (DNA): TGTGCCAGCAGTTCTAGGACTAGCTCCTACAATGAGCAGTTCTTC.

As to this clone: A junction boundary mismatches the germline segment, possibly from a read error. The same CDR3 also results from other DNA sequences found in this sample. The chain uses TRBV2 and TRBJ2-5; no reliable D call. The CDR3 runs 12 residues. Germline V lookup: CDR1 SNHLY, CDR2 FYNNEI. The DNA for the CDR3 is TGTGCCAGCACTAGACTCTCGGAGACCCAATACTTC. This sequence encodes CASTRLSETQYF.

The rearrangement joins TRBV6-5 to TRBJ1-5; D not resolved. V was pared by 5 bases and J by 4 bases, with 6 bases between. Germline V gene data show CDR1 as MNHEY and CDR2 as SVGAGI. The CDR3 length is 12 residues. The CDR3 DNA sequence: TGTGCCAGCAGTAACAGAAATCAGCCCCAGCATTTT. Protein: CASSNRNQPQHF.

This clone has just one count. J is TRBJ2-6 and V is TRBV19; D may be TRBD2 (5 bases). The V gene lost 5 bases and the J gene lost 5 bases, with 10 bases spanning the gap. The CDR3 is made up of 14 amino acids. Germline lookup yields CDR1 LNHDA and CDR2 SQIVND (reference sequence). CDR3 amino acids: CASSSPGRANVLTF. The CDR3 DNA reads as TGTGCCAGTAGTTCCCCGGGGAGGGCCAACGTCCTGACTTTC.

The chain couples TRBV28 to TRBJ2-3; weak D call: TRBD2 (6 bases). In germline, CDR1 is MDHEN, CDR2 SYDVKM. V was pared by 6 bases and J by 2 bases, with 15 bases between. The CDR3 is made up of 15 amino acids. In nucleotides, the CDR3 is TGTGCCAGCAGGTACGGGGGAGGAGCCACAGATACGCAGTATTTT. Its protein product is CASRYGGGATDTQYF.

The V call is TRBV30, the J call TRBJ1-1; TRBD1 matches 7 bases. This CDR3 is built from 18 residues. CDR1 GTSNPN and CDR2 SVGIG come from the germline V gene (reference sequence). The V segment lost 5 bases and the J segment 4 bases; nucleotides outside the gene matches: 22. In DNA, the CDR3 is TGTGCCTGGTCCTCCTGGAGGGCAGGGGGAAAGAGTCGCACTGAAGCTTTCTTT. This sequence encodes CAWSSWRAGGKSRTEAFF.

V is TRBV7-8 and J is TRBJ2-5; D possibly corresponds to TRBD2 (6 bases). Trimming removed 5 bases at V and 2 bases at J, with 12 bases between. This CDR3 region has 14 residues. The germline CDR1 and CDR2 sequences are SGHVS and FQNEAQ. The CDR3 reads CASSGRRRQETQYF. In DNA form, the CDR3 reads TGTGCCAGCAGCGGGAGGCGCAGGCAAGAGACCCAGTACTTC.